These 13 T cell receptor beta chains came from one sample sequenced in a study of response to subunit inactivated influenza vaccine. TCRdb independently ran MiXCR on the RT-PCR reads; one entry per CDR3 protein. The profile shows more than 200,000 distinct CDR3 sequences, 10% to 15% of them singletons. The material sequenced was non-naive T cells sorted from PBMCs, taken 14 to 15 days before vaccination. All receptors come from a man aged 45 to 65 who received an inactivated influenza vaccine.

The chain carries TRBV28 and TRBJ2-1, with 10 bases that match TRBD2. V shed 6 bases and J 2 bases; nucleotides not matched to a gene: 10. The V gene's germline CDR1 is MDHEN and CDR2 SYDVKM. CDR3 length: 17 residues. The CDR3 sequence: CASSAPGLAGAYNEQFF. Here the CDR3 DNA reads TGTGCCAGCAGCGCCCCGGGGCTAGCGGGGGCCTACAATGAGCAGTTCTTC.

The rearrangement links TRBV20-1 to TRBJ2-7, with TRBD1 identical over 10 bases. Germline V CDR1 and CDR2: DFQATT, SNEGSKA (reference sequence). V lost 3 bases, J lost 2 bases, and 10 bases stayed unmatched. This CDR3 contains 16 residues. This CDR3 is CSARDPGQGLTYEQYF. CDR3 nucleotides: TGCAGTGCTAGGGACCCGGGACAGGGGTTAACCTACGAGCAGTACTTC.

A single count supports this clonotype. V usage is TRBV10-3 and J usage is TRBJ2-1, with 11 bases aligning to TRBD2. Germline-derived CDR1 and CDR2 are ENHRY and SYGVKD. Trimming cost V 5 bases and J 8 bases; bases outside gene matches: 5. CDR3 size: 14 residues. The CDR3 loop is CAISSSGGPHEQFF. The CDR3 nucleotides are TGTGCCATCAGTTCTAGCGGGGGGCCCCATGAGCAGTTCTTC.

This clonotype was seen a few times. The chain joins TRBV19 to TRBJ2-3, with 8 bases matching TRBD1. This CDR3 comprises 14 residues. With 5 bases clipped from V and 4 bases from J, the junction kept 5 bases outside the gene matches. CDR1 and CDR2 from the germline V gene are LNHDA and SQIVND (reference sequence). CDR3 residues: CASSDGQGADTQYF. The CDR3 coding sequence is TGTGCCAGTAGTGACGGACAGGGTGCAGATACGCAGTATTTT.

This clonotype was picked up a small number of times. The CDR3 spells CASRETGGTEAFF. CDR3 nucleotide sequence: TGTGCCAGCAGAGAGACAGGGGGCACTGAAGCTTTCTTT. The chain is built from TRBV7-6 and TRBJ1-1; TRBD1 aligns across 9 bases. V trimming: 6 bases; J trimming: 4 bases; junction bases outside the gene matches: 3. CDR3 length: 13 residues. Germline V lookup: CDR1 SGHVS, CDR2 FNYEAQ.

This clonotype was counted a few times. CDR3: CAISLVGRETQYF. The CDR3 nucleotides are TGTGCCATCAGTCTTGTCGGCCGGGAGACCCAGTACTTC. The gene calls are TRBV10-3 and TRBJ2-5; D is undetermined. Germline V CDR1 and CDR2: ENHRY, SYGVKD. V was clipped by 5 bases and J by 5 bases, with 12 bases between them. The CDR3 is 13 amino acids.

CDR3 DNA sequence: TGTGCCAGCAGTTACACAGGGGGCCCAAGCTCCTACGAGCAGTACTTC. It yields the protein CASSYTGGPSSYEQYF. The chain recombines TRBV6-5 with TRBJ2-7; 9 nucleotides line up with TRBD1. From germline, CDR1 is MNHEY and CDR2 SVGAGI. This CDR3 is 16 amino acids long. V shed 2 bases and J 0 bases; nucleotides not matched to a gene: 5.

This clonotype was detected only a few times. The chain is built from TRBV7-9 and TRBJ1-5; a weak D match, TRBD1 (6 bases). The CDR3 is 15 residues long. Deletions cut 2 bases from V and 2 bases from J, with 10 bases between. Germline CDR1 SEHNR, CDR2 FQNEAQ (reference sequence). In nucleotides, the CDR3 is TGTGCCAGCAGCTTACAGGGGCTCGGCAATCAGCCCCAGCATTTT. It codes for CASSLQGLGNQPQHF.

V is TRBV29-1 and J is TRBJ2-1; the match to TRBD2 covers 10 bases. The germline CDR1 and CDR2 sequences are SQVTM and ANQGSEA. The CDR3 totals 17 residues. V lost 2 bases and J lost 7; bases outside the gene matches: 14. In DNA, the CDR3 is TGCAGCGTTGAACGAGCGGGAGGGCCATTCCTCTATAATGAGCAGTTCTTC. Protein: CSVERAGGPFLYNEQFF.

This clonotype appeared many times. The chain combines TRBV7-2 with TRBJ2-2; D gene ambiguous. The CDR3 consists of 17 residues. Germline V lookup: CDR1 SGHTA, CDR2 FQGNSA. Trimming cost V 5 bases and J 0 bases, with 16 bases left between them. The DNA for the CDR3 is TGTGCCAGCAGCCATACCGGGTCGATAACGAACACCGGGGAGCTGTTTTTT. This translates into CASSHTGSITNTGELFF.

The table lists this clonotype with a count of one. This may arise from a read error, as a much more abundant clone is one base away. The chain combines TRBV10-2 with TRBJ1-4; D gene unclear. CDR3 length equals 15 residues. In germline, CDR1 is WSHSY, CDR2 SAAADI. The CDR3 nucleotides are TGCGCCAGCAGGGAGTTCCTGTGCACTAATGAAAAACTGTTTTTT. It translates to CASREFLCTNEKLFF.

This clonotype appeared a few times. J is TRBJ2-3 and V is TRBV10-3; 15 bases match TRBD2. The CDR3 is 15 amino acids. Per the germline V gene, CDR1 is ENHRY and CDR2 is SYGVKD. With V trimmed by 10 bases and J by 1 base, 3 bases remained unmatched. The CDR3 spells CASGLAGGGTDTQYF. CDR3 nucleotide sequence: TGTGCCAGTGGACTAGCGGGAGGGGGCACAGATACGCAGTATTTT.

J is TRBJ1-1 and V is TRBV5-1; D is possibly TRBD1 (5 bases). V shed 3 bases and J shed 6 bases, with 15 bases lying between them. The CDR3 length is 14 residues. From germline, CDR1 is SGHRS and CDR2 YFSETQ. The CDR3 loop is CASSSGGLRAEAFF. The CDR3 DNA is TGCGCCAGCAGCTCGGGGGGGTTGCGCGCTGAAGCTTTCTTT.